The 14 T cell receptor beta chains below were found in one sample sequenced in a study of T-cell reconstitution after alpha-beta-depleted transplantation in children. Preparation of the TCRbeta library was carried out with unique molecular identifiers. TCRdb independently ran MiXCR on the PCR reads; one entry per CDR3 protein. The sample has approximately 170,000 distinct CDR3 sequences, approximately 12% seen once; the top ten hold approximately 13%. The sample here was PBMCs, taken before TCRalphabeta/CD19-depleted stem cell transplant. These TCRs come from a boy younger than 10 with acute myeloid leukemia, due to receive a stem cell transplant.

This clonotype has at least ten counts. The chain employs TRBV5-1 and TRBJ2-1; maybe TRBD1 (5 bases). V was clipped by 4 bases and J by 4 bases, with 12 bases between them. The CDR3 is made up of 14 amino acids. Germline CDR1 SGHRS, CDR2 YFSETQ. CDR3 amino acids: CASSPLDRYNEQFF. DNA of the CDR3: TGCGCCAGCAGCCCTCTCGACAGATACAATGAGCAGTTCTTC.

This clonotype was recorded many times. This chain connects TRBV5-1 to TRBJ2-7, with a possible D match to TRBD1 (5 bases). The CDR3 spans 12 residues. Trimming shortened V by 7 bases and J by 5 bases, and 13 bases separated the two germline ends. CDR1 is SGHRS and CDR2 is YFSETQ in the germline V gene. For the CDR3, the DNA is TGCGCCAGCGGGAAGGGGTCCCACGAGCAGTACTTC. Translating it yields CASGKGSHEQYF.

This clonotype was seen ten or more times. The V call is TRBV12-3 or TRBV12-4, the J call TRBJ2-1; 8 bases fit TRBD2. V lost 5 bases and J lost 7; bases outside the gene matches: 13. CDR3 length: 16 residues. The CDR3 DNA is TGTGCCAGCAGTCCCGGGACTAGGAGGGGGGGGAATGAGCAGTTCTTC. This gives the protein CASSPGTRRGGNEQFF.

This clonotype was counted ten times or more. The V and J genes are TRBV5-1 and TRBJ2-5; 9 nucleotides align to TRBD2. Germline lookup yields CDR1 SGHRS and CDR2 YFSETQ. Trimming removed 1 base from V and 3 bases from J; junction bases left unmatched: 7. The CDR3 extends over 16 amino acids. For the CDR3, the DNA is TGCGCCAGCAGCTTGCAAGCGTGCGGGAGGGAAGAGACCCAGTACTTC. Its protein is CASSLQACGREETQYF.

This clonotype was observed at least ten times. In DNA form, the CDR3 reads TGCAGTGCCCTGTCGAGGGAGACCCAGTACTTC. This gives the protein CSALSRETQYF. The rearrangement links TRBV20-1 to TRBJ2-5; D is unclear. The CDR3 sequence is 11 residues long. Trimming removed 6 bases from V and 5 bases from J, with 10 bases in between. The V gene's germline CDR1 is DFQATT and CDR2 SNEGSKA (reference sequence).

The CDR3 protein is CASSQNIQGVARETQYF. In nucleotides, the CDR3 is TGTGCCAGCAGCCAAAATATACAGGGGGTAGCCCGGGAGACCCAGTACTTC. The chain carries TRBV3-1 and TRBJ2-5, with TRBD1 matching 8 bases. Trimming removed 2 bases from V and 5 bases from J; junction bases left unmatched: 13. Germline V gene data show CDR1 as LGHDT and CDR2 as YNNKEL (reference sequence). This CDR3 has 17 amino acids.

This clonotype came up a few times. A much larger clone is a single base away; this may be a read error. V is TRBV9 and J is TRBJ1-2, with D maybe TRBD1 (5 bases). Looked up from germline, CDR1 is SGDLS and CDR2 is YYNGEE. The CDR3 consists of 16 residues. CDR3 in amino acids: CASSPETGRVFYGDTF. For the CDR3, the DNA is TGTGCCAGCAGCCCCGAAACGGGCAGGGTCTTCTATGGCGACACCTTC.

In regard to this clonotype: A much larger clone sits a single nucleotide away, making a read error possible. This CDR3 is missing its conserved last phenylalanine or tryptophan, likely due to a read error. This rearrangement joins TRBV6-5 to TRBJ2-7; tentatively, D is TRBD2 (6 bases). The CDR3 is 18 amino acids. CDR1 is MNHEY and CDR2 is SVGAGI in the germline V gene. Trimming left V 2 bases short and J 5 bases short, with 25 bases between. CDR3 DNA: TGTGCCAGCAGTTACCCGCAATCTAAATCGGGAGATCGAAACGAGCAGTACCTC. Translated, it gives CASSYPQSKSGDRNEQYL.

Ten or more counts support this clonotype. The genes are TRBV12-3 or TRBV12-4 and TRBJ2-1, with 9 positions matching TRBD2. The CDR3 covers 17 residues. The V segment lost 3 bases and the J segment 8 bases; nucleotides outside the gene matches: 14. Here the CDR3 DNA reads TGTGCCAGCAGTTTTGGGACTAGCTTTCCTTTCGTCCATGAGCAGTTCTTC. Its translation is CASSFGTSFPFVHEQFF.

The rearrangement links TRBV5-1 to TRBJ2-5, with 8 nucleotides matching TRBD1. Looked up from germline, CDR1 is SGHRS and CDR2 is YFSETQ. The CDR3 is made up of 15 amino acids. Unmatched junction bases numbered 7, after V lost 4 bases and J lost 2 bases. In DNA form, the CDR3 reads TGCGCCAGCAGCCCGGTGGGGACAGGACAAGAGACCCAGTACTTC. Translated, it gives CASSPVGTGQETQYF.

This clonotype was detected a few times. This chain uses TRBV30 with TRBJ1-2; D ambiguous. Trimming removed 0 bases from V and 4 bases from J, with 9 bases in between. Looked up from germline, CDR1 is GTSNPN and CDR2 is SVGIG (reference sequence). This CDR3 has 13 residues. The CDR3 region is CAWSVGSIYGYTF. The CDR3 region has the DNA TGTGCCTGGAGTGTCGGTAGTATCTATGGCTACACCTTC. The full variable domain, in which reference TRBV30 and TRBJ1-2 provide the parts outside the CDR3, is SQTIHQWPATLVQPVGSPLSLECTVEGTSNPNLYWYRQAAGRGLQLLFYSVGIGQISSEVPQNLSASRPQDRQFILSSKKLLLSDSGFYLCAWSVGSIYGYTFGSGTRLTVV.

This clonotype was counted at least ten times. The V gene is TRBV28, the J gene TRBJ2-4; either TRBD1 or TRBD2 may supply D (6 bases each). The CDR3 has 19 residues. Per the germline V gene, CDR1 is MDHEN and CDR2 is SYDVKM. V gave up 5 bases and J gave up 0 bases, with 23 bases separating them. The CDR3 loop is CASSLPPIYRDLAKNIQYF. Here the CDR3 DNA reads TGTGCCAGCAGTCTACCGCCCATCTACAGGGACTTAGCCAAAAACATTCAGTACTTC.

In its sample, this clonotype was seen many times. CDR3 sequence (DNA): TGCGCCAGCAGCTCGGGACAGCCGAACACTGAAGCTTTCTTT. This codes for CASSSGQPNTEAFF. The rearrangement joins TRBV5-1 to TRBJ1-1; TRBD1 matches at 7 bases. CDR3 length equals 14 residues. The V gene end was trimmed by 3 bases and the J gene end by 1 base; junction bases not matched to a gene: 3. Germline CDR1 SGHRS, CDR2 YFSETQ. The full variable domain, in which reference TRBV5-1 and TRBJ1-1 provide the parts outside the CDR3, is KAGVTQTPRYLIKTRGQQVTLSCSPISGHRSVSWYQQTPGQGLQFLFEYFSETQRNKGNFPGRFSGRQFSNSRSEMNVSTLELGDSALYLCASSSGQPNTEAFFGQGTRLTVV.

The chain carries TRBV12-3 or TRBV12-4 and TRBJ2-2, with 9 bases matching TRBD2. This CDR3 spans 16 amino acids. Unmatched junction bases numbered 9, after V lost 6 bases and J lost 4 bases. The chain's CDR3 is CASSFSGSLRTGELFF. The CDR3 nucleotides read TGTGCCAGCAGCTTTAGCGGGAGTCTGCGCACCGGGGAGCTGTTTTTT.